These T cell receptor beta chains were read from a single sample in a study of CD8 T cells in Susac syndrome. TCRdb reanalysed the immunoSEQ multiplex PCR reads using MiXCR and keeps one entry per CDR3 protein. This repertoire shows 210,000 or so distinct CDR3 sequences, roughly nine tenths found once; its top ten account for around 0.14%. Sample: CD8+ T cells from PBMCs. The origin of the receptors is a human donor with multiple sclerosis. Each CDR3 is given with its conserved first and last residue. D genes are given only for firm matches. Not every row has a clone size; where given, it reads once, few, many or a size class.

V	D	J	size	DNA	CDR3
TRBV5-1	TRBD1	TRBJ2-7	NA	TGCGCCAGCAGCCTGGACGACAGGGTTGGCGAGCAGTACTTC	CASSLDDRVGEQYF
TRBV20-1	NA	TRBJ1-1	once	TGCAGGGGGGGGCTCTCTGAAGCTTTCTTT	CRGGLSEAFF
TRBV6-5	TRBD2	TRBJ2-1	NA	TGTGCCAGCAGTTTTACTAGCGGCTCCTACAATGAGCAGTTCTTC	CASSFTSGSYNEQFF
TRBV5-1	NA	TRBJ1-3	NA	TGCGCCAGCACTGGAGGGGGGTCTGGAAACACCATATATTTT	CASTGGGSGNTIYF
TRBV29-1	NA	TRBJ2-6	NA	TGCAGCGTTGAGGTGGGGGCAGCTGGGGCCAACGTCCTGACTTTC	CSVEVGAAGANVLTF
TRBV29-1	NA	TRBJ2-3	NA	TGCAGCGTTGAAGTCGGACCGAAGTGGGGGTCAGATACGCAGTATTTT	CSVEVGPKWGSDTQYF
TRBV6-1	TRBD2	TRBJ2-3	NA	TGTGCCAGCAGTGAAATGCGGGGGGGCCGGGAAGATACGCAGTATTTT	CASSEMRGGREDTQYF
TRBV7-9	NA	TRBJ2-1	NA	TGTGCCAGCAGCTCCCGTACGAATGAGCAGTTCTTC	CASSSRTNEQFF
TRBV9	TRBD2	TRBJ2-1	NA	TGTGCCAGCAGCGAAACTAGCGGGAGGGACAATGAGCAGTTCTTC	CASSETSGRDNEQFF
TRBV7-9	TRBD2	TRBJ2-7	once	TGTGCCAGCATTAACTACCAGCGGGGGTCCTACGAGCAGTACTTC	CASINYQRGSYEQYF
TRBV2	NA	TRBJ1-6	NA	TGTGCCAGCAGTGTCCCGGCCTCCAATTCACCCCTCCACTTT	CASSVPASNSPLHF
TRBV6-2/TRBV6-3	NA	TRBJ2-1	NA	TGTGCCAGCAGAGGGATCGGCTACAATGAGCAGTTCTTC	CASRGIGYNEQFF
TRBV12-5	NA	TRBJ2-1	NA	TGTGCTAGTGGTCCGGGGTTAGGACTCTACAATGAGCAGTTCTTC	CASGPGLGLYNEQFF
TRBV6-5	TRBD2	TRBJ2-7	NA	TGTGCCAGCAGTTCCAATATCCTTCGGGGGGAGATTAACGACGAGCAGTACTTC	CASSSNILRGEINDEQYF
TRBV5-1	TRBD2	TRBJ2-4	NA	TGCGCCAGCAGCTCATATAGCGGGAGAGGGTATAACATTCAGTACTTC	CASSSYSGRGYNIQYF
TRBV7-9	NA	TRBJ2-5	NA	TGTGCCAGCAGCTTAGTCCAAGAGACCCAGTACTTC	CASSLVQETQYF
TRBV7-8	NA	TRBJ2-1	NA	TGTGCCAGCAGCGCCGGGGGAGCGGGCTACAATGAGCAGTTCTTC	CASSAGGAGYNEQFF
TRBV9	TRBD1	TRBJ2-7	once	TGTGCCAGCAGCGCCGGACAGGGGGTCGAGCAGTACTTC	CASSAGQGVEQYF
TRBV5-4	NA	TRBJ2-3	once	TGTGCCAGCAGCTTGGAGGGGTTCGCAGATACGCAGTATTTT	CASSLEGFADTQYF
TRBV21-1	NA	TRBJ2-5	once	TGTGCCAGCAGCAAAGGAAGTGGGGGCCAACTCCAAGAGACCCAGTACTTC	CASSKGSGGQLQETQYF
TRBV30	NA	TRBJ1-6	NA	TGTGCCTGGGTGGAACACAGGTCCTCGGTCCGAAAAAGCCCCTATAATTCACCCCTCCACTTT	CAWVEHRSSVRKSPYNSPLHF
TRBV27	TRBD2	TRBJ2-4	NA	TGTGCCAGCAGTTTGGTGTGGGGGGGGGCCAAAAACATTCAGTACTTC	CASSLVWGGAKNIQYF
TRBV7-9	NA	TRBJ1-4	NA	TGTGCCAGCAGCCCCGGTGGAGGGATCGAAAAACTGTTTTTT	CASSPGGGIEKLFF
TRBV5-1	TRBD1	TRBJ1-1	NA	TGCGCCAGCAGCTTATCGGGACAGCTTGAAGCTTTCTTT	CASSLSGQLEAFF
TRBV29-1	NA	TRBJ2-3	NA	TGCAGCGTTGACTCGTCCGAGGGAGATACGCAGTATTTT	CSVDSSEGDTQYF
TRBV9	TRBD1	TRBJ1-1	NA	TGTGCCAGCAGCGCCGGAGGGGGCATTGAAGCTTTCTTT	CASSAGGGIEAFF
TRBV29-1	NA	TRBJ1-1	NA	TGCAGCGTTGGGGGGGTCGGGCTGCCAGATGAAGCTTTCTTT	CSVGGVGLPDEAFF
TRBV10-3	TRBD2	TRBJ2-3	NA	TGTGCCATCAGTGAGTCGCGGGGGGTGCTCCTAGATACGCAGTATTTT	CAISESRGVLLDTQYF
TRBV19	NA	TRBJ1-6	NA	TGTGCCAGTAGTTCCGGGACACAGAATTCACCCCTCCACTTT	CASSSGTQNSPLHF
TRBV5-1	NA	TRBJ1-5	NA	TGCGCCAGCAGCTTGGGGGGCTACAATCAGCCCCAGCATTTT	CASSLGGYNQPQHF
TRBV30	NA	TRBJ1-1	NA	TGTGCCTGGAGTGCGGGACAGAACACTGAAGCTTTCTTT	CAWSAGQNTEAFF
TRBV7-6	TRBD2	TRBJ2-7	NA	TGTGCCAGCAGCTCACAGCGGGAGCTTGGCGAGCAGTACTTC	CASSSQRELGEQYF
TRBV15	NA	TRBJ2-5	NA	TGTGCCACATCTGAGGCGGGAATCCAAGAGACCCAGTACTTC	CATSEAGIQETQYF
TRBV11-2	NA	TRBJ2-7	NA	TGTGCCAGCAGCTTGACCGGGACTGGCGGCTACGAGCAGTACTTC	CASSLTGTGGYEQYF
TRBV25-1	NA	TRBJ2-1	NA	TGTGCCGCCGGGCCCGCCTACAATGAGCAGTTCTTC	CAAGPAYNEQFF